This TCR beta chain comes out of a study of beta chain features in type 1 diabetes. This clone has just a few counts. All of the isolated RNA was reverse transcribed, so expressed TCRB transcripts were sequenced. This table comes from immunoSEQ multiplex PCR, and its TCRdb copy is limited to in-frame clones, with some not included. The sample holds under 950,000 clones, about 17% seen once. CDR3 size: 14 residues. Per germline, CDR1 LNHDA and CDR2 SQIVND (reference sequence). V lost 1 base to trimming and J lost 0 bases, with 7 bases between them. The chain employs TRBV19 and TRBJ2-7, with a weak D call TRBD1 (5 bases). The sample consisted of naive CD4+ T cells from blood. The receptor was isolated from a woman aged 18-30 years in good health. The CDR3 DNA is TGTGCCAGTAGTATAGCCGGACACTCCTACGAGCAGTACTTC. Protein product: CASSIAGHSYEQYF. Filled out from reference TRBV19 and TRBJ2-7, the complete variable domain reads DGGITQSPKYLFRKEGQNVTLSCEQNLNHDAMYWYRQDPGQGLRLIYYSQIVNDFQKGDIAEGYSVSREKKESFPLTVTSAQKNPTAFYLCASSIAGHSYEQYFGPGTRLTVT.